This T cell receptor (beta chain) comes out of a study of human T cells and chemical hapten exposure. The sample's time point: pre-sensitization, week 0. The treatment was: therapeutic diphenylcyclopropenone sensitization with weekly scalp DPC. The CDR3 spans 14 residues. V dropped 0 bases and J dropped 3; count of bases not matched to a gene: 2. Germline values: CDR1 SGHRS, CDR2 YFSETQ. TCRdb used MiXCR to reprocess the RACE reads, holding one entry per CDR3 protein. The sample carries 270,000 or so distinct CDR3 sequences, 7.7% recorded once. Sequencing used whole blood, obtained in connection with sensitization to the hapten diphenylcyclopropenone (DPC). V is TRBV5-1 and J is TRBJ2-5; the match to TRBD1 covers 7 bases. The receptor was isolated from a man younger than 30 with alopecia areata. Some clones in this sample may be carry-over from other donors' samples. This CDR3 is CASSLGRGKETQYF. The CDR3 DNA reads TGCGCCAGCAGCTTGGGCAGGGGGAAAGAGACCCAGTACTTC.